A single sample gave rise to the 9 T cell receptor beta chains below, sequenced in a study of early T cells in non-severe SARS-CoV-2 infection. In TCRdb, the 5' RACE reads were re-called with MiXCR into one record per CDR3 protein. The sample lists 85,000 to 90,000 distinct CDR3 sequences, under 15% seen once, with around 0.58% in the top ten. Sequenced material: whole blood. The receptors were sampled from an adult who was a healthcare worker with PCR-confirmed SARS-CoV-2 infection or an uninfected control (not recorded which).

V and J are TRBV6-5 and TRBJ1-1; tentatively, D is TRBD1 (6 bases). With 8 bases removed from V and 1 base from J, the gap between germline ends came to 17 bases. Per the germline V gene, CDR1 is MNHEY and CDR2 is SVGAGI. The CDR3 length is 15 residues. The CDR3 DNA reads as TGTGCCAGCTACGGGGGGGGCTTATGGAACACTGAAGCTTTCTTT. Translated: CASYGGGLWNTEAFF.

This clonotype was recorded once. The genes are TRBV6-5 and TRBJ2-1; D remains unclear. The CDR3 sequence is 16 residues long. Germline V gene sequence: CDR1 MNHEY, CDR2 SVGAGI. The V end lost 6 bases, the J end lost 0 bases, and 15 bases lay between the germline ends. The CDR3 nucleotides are TGTGCCAGCAGCCGGACCACGGGCAACTCCTACAATGAGCAGTTCTTC. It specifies CASSRTTGNSYNEQFF.

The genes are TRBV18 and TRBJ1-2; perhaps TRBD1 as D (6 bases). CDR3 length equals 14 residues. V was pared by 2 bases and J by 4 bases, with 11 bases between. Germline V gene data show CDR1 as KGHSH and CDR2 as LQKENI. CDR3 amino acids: CASSPSQGPYGYTF. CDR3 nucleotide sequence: TGTGCCAGCTCACCATCCCAGGGGCCCTATGGCTACACCTTC.

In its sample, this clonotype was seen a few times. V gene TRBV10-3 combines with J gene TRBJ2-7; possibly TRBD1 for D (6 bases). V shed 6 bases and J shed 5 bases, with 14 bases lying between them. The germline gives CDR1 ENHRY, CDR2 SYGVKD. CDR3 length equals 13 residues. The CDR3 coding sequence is TGTGCCATCAGCACGACAGGACGGGACGAGCAGTACGTC. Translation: CAISTTGRDEQYV.

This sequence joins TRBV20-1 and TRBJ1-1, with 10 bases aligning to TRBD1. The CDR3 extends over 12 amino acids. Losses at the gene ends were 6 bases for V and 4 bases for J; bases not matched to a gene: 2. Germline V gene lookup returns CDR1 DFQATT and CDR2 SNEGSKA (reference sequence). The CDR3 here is CSARTGGTEAFF. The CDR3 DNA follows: TGCAGTGCCCGGACAGGGGGCACTGAAGCTTTCTTT.

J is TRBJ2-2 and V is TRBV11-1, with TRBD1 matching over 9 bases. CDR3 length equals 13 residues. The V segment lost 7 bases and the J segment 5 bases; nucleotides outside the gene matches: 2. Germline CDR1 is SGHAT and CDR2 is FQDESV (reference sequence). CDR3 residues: CASNRGRTGELFF. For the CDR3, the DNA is TGTGCCAGCAACAGGGGGCGGACCGGGGAGCTGTTTTTT.

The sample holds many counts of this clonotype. In DNA form, the CDR3 reads TGCAGTGCTAGAGATTCCCCCATAGGGGCTCGTACCGGGGAGCTGTTTTTT. Protein product: CSARDSPIGARTGELFF. The chain joins TRBV20-1 to TRBJ2-2; a possible D gene is TRBD1 (5 bases). The germline gives CDR1 DFQATT, CDR2 SNEGSKA (reference sequence). The V end was cut by 0 bases, the J end by 5 bases, with 19 bases between. This CDR3 spans 17 amino acids.

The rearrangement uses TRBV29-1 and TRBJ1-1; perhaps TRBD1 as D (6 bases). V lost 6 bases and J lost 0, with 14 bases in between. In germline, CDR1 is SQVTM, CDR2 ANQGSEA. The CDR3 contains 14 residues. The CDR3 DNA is TGCAGCGTCGCTTTCGGGGGGCTGAACACTGAAGCTTTCTTT. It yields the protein CSVAFGGLNTEAFF.

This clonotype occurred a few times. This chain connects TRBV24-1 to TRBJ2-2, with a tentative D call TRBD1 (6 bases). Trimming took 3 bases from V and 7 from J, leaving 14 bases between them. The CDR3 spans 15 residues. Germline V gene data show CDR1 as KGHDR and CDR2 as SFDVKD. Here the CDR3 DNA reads TGTGCCACCAGTGATAGATTACAGGGTCTCGGGGAGCTGTTTTTT. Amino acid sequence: CATSDRLQGLGELFF.